This is a list of T cell receptor beta chains from one sample in a study of T cell repertoires in cytomegalovirus infection. What these receptors recognize is not known. TCRdb re-analysed the reads in MiXCR, keeping a single row per CDR3 protein. The sample has some 920,000 distinct CDR3 sequences; around 29% are singletons. The specimen was cultured CD8+ T cells from PBMCs, collected from culture after CMV antigen stimulation. These receptors originate from a human donor in good health (CMV status not recorded). Some clones in this sample may be carry-over from other donors' samples. Each CDR3 is given with its conserved first and last residue. The D gene is left open where the match is weak. Clone size, where shown, is once, few, many, or a class for clones that have expanded.

size	V	J	D	DNA	CDR3
.	TRBV28	TRBJ1-5	.	TGTGCCAGCAGTCCCCACTTATCGCCCCAGCATTTT	CASSPHLSPQHF
.	TRBV20-1	TRBJ1-2	.	TGCAGTGCTAGAGACCAAGAAGGAGTTAACTATGGCTACACCTTC	CSARDQEGVNYGYTF
.	TRBV28	TRBJ1-2	.	TGTGCCAGCACCTTGGGGGGGCGGAGGGGCTACACCTTC	CASTLGGRRGYTF
few	TRBV19	TRBJ1-2	.	TGTGCCAGTAGTTTTCAATTGCTCAGCTATGGCTACACCTTC	CASSFQLLSYGYTF
.	TRBV10-2	TRBJ2-7	TRBD1	TGCGCCAGCAGTGACCCCGGGACAGGTAGCTCCTACGAGCAGTACTTC	CASSDPGTGSSYEQYF
many	TRBV7-9	TRBJ1-1	.	TGTGCCAGCAGCCAAGGAGGCGGGATGAACACTGAAGCTTTCTTT	CASSQGGGMNTEAFF
few	TRBV7-6	TRBJ2-5	.	TGTGCCAGCAGCTTTAACCCGGACAGAAAAGAGACCCAGTACTTC	CASSFNPDRKETQYF
.	TRBV27	TRBJ1-1	.	TGTGCCAGCAGTTTCTCCCTCGGGGATGGTGCTGAAGCTTTCTTT	CASSFSLGDGAEAFF
.	TRBV12-5	TRBJ2-2	.	TGTGCTAGTGGTTTGCCCCAGGGTCTCGGCACCGGGGAGCTGTTTTTT	CASGLPQGLGTGELFF
few	TRBV2	TRBJ1-1	.	TGTGCCAGCAGTGAAGTTGGGGTACCGAACACTGAAGCTTTCTTT	CASSEVGVPNTEAFF
many	TRBV7-6	TRBJ1-5	.	TGTGCCAGCAGCCAAGGGGCGGGCAATCAGCCCCAGCATTTT	CASSQGAGNQPQHF